The 2 T cell receptor beta chains listed next were all sequenced from one sample in a study of glioma-infiltrating T cells. Amplification of TCR alpha and beta CDR3 regions from RNA used iRepertoire nested multiplex PCR. TCRdb fed the multiplex PCR reads into MiXCR, producing one record per CDR3 protein. The sample records 150,000 to 200,000 distinct CDR3 sequences, around 32% being singletons. Sequencing was performed on glioma tissue, nonneoplastic brain tissue, or PBMCs (not recorded which). The receptors here all came from a human donor with low-grade glioma or glioblastoma, undergoing nonglioma brain surgery, or in good health (not recorded which).

The chain is built from TRBV5-1 and TRBJ2-3; no clear D. Germline V CDR1 and CDR2: SGHRS, YFSETQ. Trimming took off 0 bases at V and 4 bases at J, with 12 bases between the two ends. CDR3 length: 15 residues. This chain's CDR3 is CASSLDSQDADTQYF. The DNA of the CDR3 is TGCGCCAGCAGCTTGGACAGCCAGGACGCAGATACGCAGTATTTT.

This clonotype was recorded a few times. This chain links TRBV3-1 with TRBJ1-1, with D perhaps matching TRBD1 (5 bases). In germline, CDR1 is LGHDT, CDR2 YNNKEL (reference sequence). Deletions cut 1 base from V and 5 bases from J, with 14 bases between. The CDR3 covers 15 residues. CDR3 nucleotide sequence: TGTGCCAGCAGCCAAGCAGACGGGGGTGGGACTGAAGCTTTCTTT. This sequence encodes CASSQADGGGTEAFF.